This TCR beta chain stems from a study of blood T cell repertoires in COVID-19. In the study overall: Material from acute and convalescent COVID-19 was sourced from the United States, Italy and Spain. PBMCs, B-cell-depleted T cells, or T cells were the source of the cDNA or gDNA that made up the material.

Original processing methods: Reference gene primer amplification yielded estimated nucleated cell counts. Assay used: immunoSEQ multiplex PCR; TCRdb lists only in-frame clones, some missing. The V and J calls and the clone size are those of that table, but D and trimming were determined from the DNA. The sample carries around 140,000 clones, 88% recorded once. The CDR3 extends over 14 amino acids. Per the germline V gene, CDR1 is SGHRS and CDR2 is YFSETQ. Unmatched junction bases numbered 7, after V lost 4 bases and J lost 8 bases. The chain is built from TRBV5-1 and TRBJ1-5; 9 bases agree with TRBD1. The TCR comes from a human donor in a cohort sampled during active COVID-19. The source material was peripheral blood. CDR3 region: CASSLGQGTEPQHF. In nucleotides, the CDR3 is TGCGCCAGCAGCCTCGGACAGGGGACGGAGCCCCAGCATTTT.